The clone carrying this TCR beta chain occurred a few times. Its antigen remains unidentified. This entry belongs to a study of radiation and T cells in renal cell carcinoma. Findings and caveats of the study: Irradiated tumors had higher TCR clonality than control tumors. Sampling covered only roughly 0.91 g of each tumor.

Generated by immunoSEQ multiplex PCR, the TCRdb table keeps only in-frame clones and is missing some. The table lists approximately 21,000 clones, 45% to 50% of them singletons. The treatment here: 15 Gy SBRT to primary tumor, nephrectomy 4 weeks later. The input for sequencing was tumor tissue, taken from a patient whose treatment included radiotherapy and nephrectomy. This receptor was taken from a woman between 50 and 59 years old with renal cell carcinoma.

The CDR3 DNA sequence: TGCGCCAGCAGCTTGGTTGTGGGACAGGGACCTTCACCCCTCCACTTT. Translated, it gives CASSLVVGQGPSPLHF. This chain joins TRBV5-1 and TRBJ1-6, with 9 bases matching TRBD1. Germline V CDR1 and CDR2: SGHRS, YFSETQ. V lost 0 bases, J lost 9 bases, and 7 bases stayed unmatched. The CDR3 covers 16 residues.